One sample yielded the 20 T cell receptor beta chains listed below, sequenced in a study of T cell responses to AZD1222 COVID-19 vaccine. Clones were read by immunoSEQ multiplex PCR, and TCRdb kept only the in-frame ones, dropping some. Here the sample spans 130,000 to 150,000 clones, roughly 87% being singletons. The source was peripheral blood, collected on day 0 of AZD1222 vaccination. These receptors came from an adult in good health.

The rearrangement links TRBV28 to TRBJ2-7; tentatively, D is TRBD2 (5 bases). The CDR3 contains 13 residues. The germline CDR1 and CDR2 sequences are MDHEN and SYDVKM. V was clipped by 8 bases and J by 3 bases, with 14 bases between them. Here the CDR3 reads CASLLPGNYEQYF. CDR3 bases: TGTGCCAGCTTACTCCCGGGAAACTACGAGCAGTACTTC.

V usage is TRBV7-9 and J usage is TRBJ1-3; no clear D gene. Germline-derived CDR1 and CDR2 are SEHNR and FQNEAQ (reference sequence). The CDR3 has 14 amino acids. Trimming took 4 bases from V and 4 from J, leaving 11 bases between them. CDR3 residues: CASSSKFLGNTIYF. The CDR3 nucleotides read TGTGCCAGCAGCTCGAAGTTTTTGGGAAACACCATATATTTT.

The chain couples TRBV4-3 to TRBJ2-3; no reliable D call. Trimming removed 4 bases from V and 6 bases from J, with 11 bases in between. This CDR3 has 13 amino acids. From germline, CDR1 is LGHNA and CDR2 YSLEER. The CDR3 nucleotides read TGCGCCAGCAGCCTACAGACTTCTGATACGCAGTATTTT. Protein: CASSLQTSDTQYF.

V usage is TRBV11-2 and J usage is TRBJ2-1; the D is unclear. The CDR3 runs 15 residues. Trimming pared 5 bases from V and 4 bases from J, leaving 15 bases between. Germline-derived CDR1 and CDR2 are SGHAT and FQNNGV. The CDR3 DNA follows: TGTGCCAGCAGCCCGCGTTTGATCTCTTACAATGAGCAGTTCTTC. Translation: CASSPRLISYNEQFF.

The J gene is TRBJ1-2, the V gene TRBV2, with a weak D call TRBD1 (5 bases). V was trimmed by 7 bases and J by 7 bases, leaving 19 bases between them. Germline CDR1 and CDR2: SNHLY and FYNNEI. The CDR3 totals 14 residues. The CDR3 here is CASTERFSGRGYTF. For the CDR3, the DNA is TGTGCCAGCACCGAAAGGTTTTCAGGGCGTGGCTACACCTTC.

V is TRBV4-2 and J is TRBJ1-5; maybe TRBD1 (6 bases). The CDR3 is made up of 15 amino acids. V lost 0 bases to trimming and J lost 6 bases, with 12 bases between them. Germline CDR1 and CDR2: LGHNA and YNFKEQ. CDR3 sequence: CASSQERRGGQPQHF. CDR3 in DNA: TGTGCCAGCAGCCAAGAGAGGAGGGGGGGTCAGCCCCAGCATTTT.

This sequence joins TRBV7-2 and TRBJ2-3; 9 bases align to TRBD1. This CDR3 has 17 residues. CDR1 and CDR2 (germline): SGHTA, FQGNSA. V lost 2 bases, J lost 3 bases, and 9 bases stayed unmatched. This CDR3 is CASSLPQGAMMTDTQYF. CDR3 nucleotide sequence: TGTGCCAGCAGCTTACCACAGGGGGCGATGATGACAGATACGCAGTATTTT. The entire variable domain, with the rest obtained from reference TRBV7-2 and TRBJ2-3, is as follows: GAGVSQSPSNKVTEKGKDVELRCDPISGHTALYWYRQSLGQGLEFLIYFQGNSAPDKSGLPSDRFSAERTGGSVSTLTIQRTQQEDSAVYLCASSLPQGAMMTDTQYFGPGTRLTVL.

V usage is TRBV5-1 and J usage is TRBJ1-4; D might be TRBD1 (5 bases). Germline assignment: CDR1 SGHRS and CDR2 YFSETQ. CDR3 length equals 14 residues. V shed 0 bases and J shed 6 bases, with 9 bases lying between them. CDR3 residues: CASSLDSGYEKLFF. Written as DNA, the CDR3 is TGCGCCAGCAGCTTGGATTCAGGGTATGAAAAACTGTTTTTT.

The chain has TRBV5-1 and TRBJ2-2; 9 bases fit TRBD1. V lost 0 bases, J lost 3 bases, and 6 bases stayed unmatched. Per germline, CDR1 SGHRS and CDR2 YFSETQ. This CDR3 is 17 amino acids long. CDR3 nucleotide sequence: TGCGCCAGCAGCTTGGTACCGGGACAGGGTGACACCGGGGAGCTGTTTTTT. This encodes CASSLVPGQGDTGELFF.

In this sample, this clone turned up once. V usage is TRBV4-1 and J usage is TRBJ1-6, with unresolved D. The length of the CDR3 is 15 residues. V lost 3 bases and J 7 bases, leaving 13 bases between the germline ends. Germline assignment: CDR1 MGHRA and CDR2 YSYEKL. CDR3 region: CASSQVPKENSPLHF. The CDR3 DNA is TGCGCCAGCAGCCAGGTACCTAAGGAGAATTCACCCCTCCACTTT.

The chain employs TRBV19 and TRBJ1-3; no clear D. The CDR3 is 11 residues long. V was clipped by 10 bases and J by 0 bases, with 4 bases between them. CDR1 and CDR2 from the germline V gene are LNHDA and SQIVND (reference sequence). This chain's CDR3 is CATASGNTIYF. The CDR3 DNA is TGTGCCACCGCCTCTGGAAACACCATATATTTT.

The V and J genes are TRBV20-1 and TRBJ1-2; TRBD1 is a possible D gene (6 bases). Germline CDR1 is DFQATT and CDR2 is SNEGSKA (reference sequence). The CDR3 consists of 11 residues. Between the trimmed V and J ends, which lost 6 bases and 8 bases, there was a span of 13 bases. The CDR3 nucleotides read TGCAGTGCCCCGAACAGGGACGGCTACACCTTC. As protein: CSAPNRDGYTF.

The chain links TRBV10-2 to TRBJ2-7; no firm D call. Trimming pared 3 bases from V and 2 bases from J, leaving 5 bases between. Germline V gene lookup returns CDR1 WSHSY and CDR2 SAAADI. CDR3 length: 12 amino acids. The CDR3 DNA reads TGCGCCAGCAGTGACCCCGCCTACGAGCAGTACTTC. Protein product: CASSDPAYEQYF.

In its sample, this clone was seen a few times. The CDR3 here is CASSVEHLGEQYF. The CDR3 DNA reads as TGTGCCAGCAGCGTAGAGCACTTAGGCGAGCAGTACTTC. The rearrangement uses TRBV9 and TRBJ2-7; D not resolved. CDR3 length: 13 amino acids. Germline V lookup: CDR1 SGDLS, CDR2 YYNGEE. Trimming stripped 0 bases from V and 6 bases from J, with 10 bases between.

This clone has a single count. The chain is built from TRBV2 and TRBJ1-5; D remains unclear. V was clipped by 4 bases and J by 3 bases, with 10 bases between them. Germline-derived CDR1 and CDR2 are SNHLY and FYNNEI. This CDR3 comprises 14 residues. CDR3 sequence: CASSGSLNNQPQHF. The CDR3 bases are TGTGCCAGCAGTGGATCCCTGAACAATCAGCCCCAGCATTTT.

The chain is built from TRBV28 and TRBJ1-2, with D perhaps TRBD1 (5 bases). V gave up 6 bases and J gave up 12 bases, with 17 bases separating them. This CDR3 region has 12 residues. Germline V gene lookup returns CDR1 MDHEN and CDR2 SYDVKM. CDR3 region: CASSRGFRGDTF. CDR3 coding DNA: TGTGCCAGCAGCCGCGGATTCCGGGGCGACACCTTC.

V gene TRBV7-2 combines with J gene TRBJ1-1, with a tentative D call TRBD1 (5 bases). From germline, CDR1 is SGHTA and CDR2 FQGNSA. V was cut by 2 bases and J by 6 bases, with 7 bases left in between. The CDR3 is made up of 12 amino acids. CDR3 in amino acids: CASSLPGPEAFF. For the CDR3, the DNA is TGTGCCAGCAGCTTACCGGGGCCTGAAGCTTTCTTT.

The rearrangement links TRBV2 to TRBJ1-6; 7 bases line up with TRBD1. The germline CDR1 and CDR2 sequences are SNHLY and FYNNEI. Trimming removed 1 base from V and 4 bases from J; junction bases left unmatched: 1. The CDR3 loop spans 15 amino acids. In nucleotides, the CDR3 is TGTGCCAGCAGTGAAGACAGGGGTTATAATTCACCCCTCCACTTT. As protein: CASSEDRGYNSPLHF.

The chain uses TRBV7-2 and TRBJ2-7; no clear D. V was clipped by 7 bases and J by 2 bases, with 15 bases between them. The CDR3 is 14 amino acids. Germline CDR1 is SGHTA and CDR2 is FQGNSA. In DNA, the CDR3 is TGTGCCAGCACCCAGCCAGGTAGGACCTACGAGCAGTACTTC. Protein sequence: CASTQPGRTYEQYF. Full variable domain (rest looked up from reference TRBV7-2 and TRBJ2-7): GAGVSQSPSNKVTEKGKDVELRCDPISGHTALYWYRQSLGQGLEFLIYFQGNSAPDKSGLPSDRFSAERTGGSVSTLTIQRTQQEDSAVYLCASTQPGRTYEQYFGPGTRLTVT.

The gene calls are TRBV29-1 and TRBJ2-1; 8 positions agree with TRBD2. The CDR3 consists of 14 residues. V was pared by 6 bases and J by 10 bases, with 14 bases of the junction left unmatched. The germline CDR1 and CDR2 sequences are SQVTM and ANQGSEA. The CDR3, as DNA: TGCAGCGTCGGTCGTCTAGCGGGTGGTGGGGAGCAGTTCTTC. Amino acid sequence: CSVGRLAGGGEQFF.